This is a list of T cell receptor beta chains from one sample in a study of T cell responses to AZD1222 COVID-19 vaccine. The method was immunoSEQ multiplex PCR; TCRdb's version includes in-frame clones alone and lacks a portion of them. The sample comprises 130,000 to 150,000 clones, 75% to 95% of which are singletons, and roughly 2.9% rests with the top ten. Source: peripheral blood, taken on day 0 of MenACWY control vaccination. The receptors here all came from an adult in good health. Both conserved end residues are part of each CDR3. Each record gives: V gene, clone size, J gene, CDR3 length, D gene, CDR3 protein, CDR3 DNA. D genes are given only for firm matches. Only some rows state a clone size, as once, few, many or a class for expanded clones.

TRBV3-1/TRBV3-2	NA	TRBJ2-5	17	TRBD2	CASSQELTSGSPRTQYF	TGTGCCAGCAGCCAAGAGTTAACTAGCGGGAGTCCCCGGACCCAGTACTTC
TRBV6-1	few	TRBJ2-7	14	NA	CASSEGPGTQKWCF	TGTGCCAGCAGTGAAGGGCCCGGGACACAAAAGTGGTGCTTC
TRBV7-9	few	TRBJ2-2	14	NA	CASNWGANTGELFF	TGTGCCAGCAATTGGGGGGCGAACACCGGGGAGCTGTTTTTT
TRBV19	NA	TRBJ2-7	13	NA	CASSLPGGREQYF	TGTGCCAGTAGTCTCCCCGGGGGCAGGGAGCAGTACTTC
TRBV28	NA	TRBJ2-2	16	TRBD1	CASRELGQGAGGELFF	TGTGCCAGCAGAGAACTCGGACAGGGGGCTGGCGGGGAGCTGTTTTTT
TRBV11-2	NA	TRBJ2-2	13	NA	CASSPRGTGELFF	TGTGCCAGCAGCCCACGGGGTACCGGGGAGCTGTTTTTT
TRBV18	NA	TRBJ1-5	18	NA	CASSPDSVVLPSNQPQHF	TGTGCCAGCTCACCAGATTCGGTAGTGCTCCCCAGCAATCAGCCCCAGCATTTT
TRBV11-2	NA	TRBJ1-2	15	NA	CASSSDGGLSYGYTF	TGTGCCAGCAGCTCCGACGGGGGACTCTCCTATGGCTACACCTTC
TRBV6-5	NA	TRBJ2-2	15	TRBD1	CASSSRDRGTGELFF	TGTGCCAGCAGTTCCCGGGACAGGGGCACCGGGGAGCTGTTTTTT
TRBV11-2	NA	TRBJ1-1	15	NA	CASSLSLGGNTEAFF	TGTGCCAGCAGTCTCAGCTTGGGAGGGAACACTGAAGCTTTCTTT
TRBV5-1	NA	TRBJ2-5	14	NA	CASSLASGQETQYF	TGCGCCAGCAGCTTGGCATCGGGCCAAGAGACCCAGTACTTC
TRBV5-1	few	TRBJ1-5	15	TRBD1	CASSPGDSRREPQHF	TGCGCCAGCAGCCCGGGGGACAGTCGGCGGGAGCCCCAGCATTTT
TRBV19	NA	TRBJ1-6	16	TRBD1	CASSIGDRLQGSPLHF	TGTGCCAGTAGTATAGGGGACAGGCTACAGGGTTCACCCCTCCACTTT
TRBV5-1	NA	TRBJ1-5	13	NA	CASSLGNNQPQHF	TGCGCCAGCAGCTTAGGGAACAATCAGCCCCAGCATTTT
TRBV19	NA	TRBJ2-2	13	NA	CASRGRGTGELFF	TGTGCCAGTAGAGGGCGCGGCACCGGGGAGCTGTTTTTT
TRBV2	NA	TRBJ2-7	11	NA	CASSELGVRYF	TGTGCCAGCAGTGAACTTGGCGTGCGGTACTTC